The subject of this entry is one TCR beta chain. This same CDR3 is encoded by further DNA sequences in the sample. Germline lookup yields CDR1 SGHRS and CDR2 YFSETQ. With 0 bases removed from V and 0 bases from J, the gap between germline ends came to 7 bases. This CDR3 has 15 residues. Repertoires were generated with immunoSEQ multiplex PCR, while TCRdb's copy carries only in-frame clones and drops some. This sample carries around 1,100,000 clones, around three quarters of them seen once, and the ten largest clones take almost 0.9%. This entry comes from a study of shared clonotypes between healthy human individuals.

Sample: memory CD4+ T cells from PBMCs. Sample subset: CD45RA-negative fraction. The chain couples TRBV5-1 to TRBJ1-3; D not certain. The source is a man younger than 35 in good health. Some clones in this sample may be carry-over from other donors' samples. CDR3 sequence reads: CASSLAGSSGNTIYF. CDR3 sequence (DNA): TGCGCCAGCAGCTTGGCCGGGAGCTCTGGAAACACCATATATTTT. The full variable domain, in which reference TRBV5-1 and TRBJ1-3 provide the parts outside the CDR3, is KAGVTQTPRYLIKTRGQQVTLSCSPISGHRSVSWYQQTPGQGLQFLFEYFSETQRNKGNFPGRFSGRQFSNSRSEMNVSTLELGDSALYLCASSLAGSSGNTIYFGEGSWLTVV.